This T cell receptor beta chain derives from a study of post-analysis software for immune sequencing data. The study's findings and limits: By F measure, samples from a shared preparation batch strongly co-clustered. Controls had lower frequencies than patients of a few TRBV segments, which included TRBV5-6, TRBV5-1 and TRBV20-1.

On this clonotype itself: Its cognate antigen is unknown.

Trimming stripped 7 bases from V and 2 bases from J, with 16 bases between. CDR3 length: 14 residues. The germline V gene encodes CDR1 SGHRS and CDR2 YFSETQ. Unique molecular identifiers were built into the TCR beta cDNA libraries. TCRdb reprocessed the PCR reads via MiXCR and lists one record per CDR3 protein. This table has about 800,000 distinct CDR3 sequences, just under 30% appearing once. This TCR derives from a girl aged 5 to 17 with multiple sclerosis. The sequenced sample was blood. The chain recombines TRBV5-1 with TRBJ2-7; D is unclear. The CDR3 DNA is TGCGCCAGCGGCTACCCGGGCGAAACCTACGAGCAGTACTTC. The encoded protein is CASGYPGETYEQYF. Filled out from reference TRBV5-1 and TRBJ2-7, the complete variable domain reads KAGVTQTPRYLIKTRGQQVTLSCSPISGHRSVSWYQQTPGQGLQFLFEYFSETQRNKGNFPGRFSGRQFSNSRSEMNVSTLELGDSALYLCASGYPGETYEQYFGPGTRLTVT.